Each of the 10 T cell receptor beta chains below was sequenced from the same sample in a study of CD8 T cells in ankylosing spondylitis. Findings and caveats of the study: Characteristic of ankylosing spondylitis blood, it appeared, was a TCR beta motif comprising several highly homologous variants.

These TCRs' antigens remain unknown. TCRdb independently ran MiXCR on the 5' RACE reads; one entry per CDR3 protein. The sample lists more than 650,000 distinct CDR3 sequences, 12% occurring once. The specimen sequenced was blood, either unsorted or a sorted T cell fraction (not recorded which). Receptor source: a male donor with ankylosing spondylitis.

This clonotype has a count of ten or more. The J gene is TRBJ2-7, the V gene TRBV7-2, with D maybe TRBD2 (6 bases). The CDR3 is made up of 15 amino acids. Germline values: CDR1 SGHTA, CDR2 FQGNSA. Deletions cut 1 base from V and 1 base from J, with 11 bases between. The CDR3 loop reads CASSLVASASYEQYF. CDR3 bases: TGTGCCAGCAGCTTAGTGGCTAGCGCTTCCTACGAGCAGTACTTC. The variable domain in full, with the rest retrieved from reference TRBV7-2 and TRBJ2-7, is GAGVSQSPSNKVTEKGKDVELRCDPISGHTALYWYRQSLGQGLEFLIYFQGNSAPDKSGLPSDRFSAERTGGSVSTLTIQRTQQEDSAVYLCASSLVASASYEQYFGPGTRLTVT.

This clonotype was detected many times. The V gene is TRBV29-1, the J gene TRBJ1-5, with D possibly matching TRBD1 (6 bases). With 6 bases removed from V and 5 bases from J, the gap between germline ends came to 14 bases. The germline CDR1 and CDR2 sequences are SQVTM and ANQGSEA. The CDR3 contains 13 residues. This CDR3 reads CSVRRGGDQPQHF. DNA of the CDR3: TGCAGCGTCAGGCGTGGGGGCGATCAGCCCCAGCATTTT.

The J gene is TRBJ2-5, the V gene TRBV7-2, with D possibly TRBD2 on 5 matching bases. Looked up from germline, CDR1 is SGHTA and CDR2 is FQGNSA. With 1 base removed from V and 5 bases from J, the gap between germline ends came to 14 bases. CDR3 length: 15 amino acids. The CDR3 bases are TGTGCCAGCAGCTTAGGGGAGCGTTATAGGGAGACCCAGTACTTC. Its protein product is CASSLGERYRETQYF.

This chain joins TRBV5-1 and TRBJ2-5, with D possibly matching TRBD2 (7 bases). With 4 bases removed from V and 4 bases from J, the gap between germline ends came to 17 bases. Looked up from germline, CDR1 is SGHRS and CDR2 is YFSETQ. CDR3 length: 15 amino acids. The CDR3 nucleotides read TGCGCCAGCAGCGACCTTCAGGGGAGGGGAGAGACCCAGTACTTC. Its translation: CASSDLQGRGETQYF.

The chain links TRBV6-2 or TRBV6-3 to TRBJ1-5; 9 nucleotides align to TRBD1. The V gene end was trimmed by 6 bases and the J gene end by 7 bases; junction bases not matched to a gene: 10. The length of the CDR3 is 15 residues. Looked up from germline, CDR1 is MNHEY and CDR2 is SVGEGT. This chain's CDR3 is CASSHGTGYVQPQHF. The CDR3 DNA sequence: TGTGCCAGCAGCCACGGGACAGGGTATGTGCAGCCCCAGCATTTT.

There are a few counts of this clonotype. V gene TRBV27 combines with J gene TRBJ1-5, with TRBD1 matching 7 bases. After removal of 5 bases from V and 5 bases from J, the junction contained 6 bases not matched to a gene. Germline CDR1 reads MNHEY; CDR2 reads SMNVEV (reference sequence). The CDR3 has 14 residues. The CDR3 loop is CASSDRQGYQPQHF. CDR3 nucleotides: TGTGCCAGCAGTGACAGACAGGGCTATCAGCCCCAGCATTTT.

The chain uses TRBV7-3 and TRBJ1-5; D may be TRBD1 (5 bases). This CDR3 has 14 residues. Trimming took off 6 bases at V and 6 bases at J, with 15 bases between the two ends. Germline V gene data show CDR1 as SGHTA and CDR2 as FQGTGA. CDR3 bases: TGTGCCAGCAGTCTAACCGGGGGAAGTCAGCCCCAGCATTTT. Its protein product is CASSLTGGSQPQHF.

This clonotype was detected only a few times. The chain combines TRBV24-1 with TRBJ2-1; 9 bases are a match to TRBD2. V gave up 4 bases and J gave up 7 bases; unmatched junction bases: 13. Per the germline V gene, CDR1 is KGHDR and CDR2 is SFDVKD. This CDR3 has 17 residues. The CDR3 region is CATSDPIAGARGNEQFF. CDR3 coding DNA: TGTGCCACCAGTGACCCAATAGCGGGGGCTAGGGGTAATGAGCAGTTCTTC.

This clonotype was detected only a few times. The CDR3 DNA follows: TGCAGTGCTAGCCCTCGCCAGGGGGGCACAGATACGCAGTATTTT. It yields the protein CSASPRQGGTDTQYF. This chain links TRBV20-1 with TRBJ2-3, with TRBD1 identical over 7 bases. The V segment lost 3 bases and the J segment 1 base; nucleotides outside the gene matches: 7. CDR1 and CDR2 (germline): DFQATT, SNEGSKA (reference sequence). The length of the CDR3 is 15 residues.

The gene calls are TRBV29-1 and TRBJ2-3; D is possibly TRBD1 (5 bases). V lost 6 bases and J 0 bases, leaving 10 bases between the germline ends. Per the germline V gene, CDR1 is SQVTM and CDR2 is ANQGSEA. The length of the CDR3 is 13 residues. CDR3 amino acids: CSVMTDSTDTQYF. In nucleotides, the CDR3 is TGCAGCGTGATGACAGATAGCACAGATACGCAGTATTTT.